The 21 T cell receptor beta chains below all came from one sample that was sequenced in a study of blood T cell repertoires in COVID-19. This table comes from immunoSEQ multiplex PCR, and its TCRdb copy is limited to in-frame clones, with some not included. The data hold about 260,000 clones, with 85% observed a single time. The specimen sequenced was peripheral blood. Every receptor here comes from a human donor in a cohort sampled during active COVID-19.

This chain links TRBV19 with TRBJ1-1, with 9 bases matching TRBD1. The CDR3 is 13 amino acids. V lost 9 bases to trimming and J lost 5 bases; unmatched junction nucleotides: 7. Germline CDR1 reads LNHDA; CDR2 reads SQIVND (reference sequence). The CDR3 spells CASSQGARTEAFF. The CDR3 DNA follows: TGTGCCAGCTCACAGGGGGCACGTACTGAAGCTTTCTTT.

This clone occurred once. V gene TRBV2 combines with J gene TRBJ1-1; D is unresolved. The length of the CDR3 is 11 residues. In germline, CDR1 is SNHLY, CDR2 FYNNEI. V lost 0 bases and J 10 bases, leaving 6 bases between the germline ends. The CDR3 nucleotides are TGTGCCAGCAGTGAAGCGCGAGGAGCTTTCTTT. Its translation: CASSEARGAFF. Full variable domain (rest looked up from reference TRBV2 and TRBJ1-1): EPEVTQTPSHQVTQMGQEVILRCVPISNHLYFYWYRQILGQKVEFLVSFYNNEISEKSEIFDDQFSVERPDGSNFTLKIRSTKLEDSAMYFCASSEARGAFFGQGTRLTVV.

The gene calls are TRBV5-3 and TRBJ1-4; D may be TRBD1 (6 bases). TRBV5-3 is filed as an ORF, its function uncertain. The germline V and J ends were trimmed by 6 bases and 5 bases, with 17 bases remaining between them. The length of the CDR3 is 15 residues. CDR3 nucleotides: TGTGCCAGAAACGTAAGACAGGAGATGAATGAAAAACTGTTTTTT. Its translation: CARNVRQEMNEKLFF.

CDR3 DNA sequence: TGTGCCAGCAGCCAGGGGCATACGCAGTATTTT. This gives the protein CASSQGHTQYF. V usage is TRBV3-1 (or the pseudogene TRBV3-2) and J usage is TRBJ2-3; a weak D match, TRBD1 (5 bases). The CDR3 is 11 residues long. The germline V gene has CDR1 LGHDT and CDR2 YNNKEL (reference sequence). V lost 3 bases, J lost 7 bases, and 5 bases lay in between.

The genes are TRBV5-5 and TRBJ1-6, with a weak D call TRBD1 (6 bases). V lost 4 bases to trimming and J lost 10 bases, with 15 bases between them. The CDR3 has 14 amino acids. Germline loops: CDR1 SGHKS, CDR2 YYEKEE (reference sequence). The CDR3: CASSLNRDGSPLHF. The CDR3 DNA follows: TGTGCCAGCAGCCTGAACAGGGATGGGTCACCCCTCCACTTT.

This chain connects TRBV7-3 to TRBJ2-1; tentatively, D is TRBD2 (6 bases). In germline, CDR1 is SGHTA, CDR2 FQGTGA. CDR3 length: 13 amino acids. V was cut by 0 bases and J by 9 bases, with 9 bases left in between. The CDR3 loop is CASSLTPGGEQFF. The CDR3 coding sequence is TGTGCCAGCAGCTTAACCCCCGGGGGTGAGCAGTTCTTC.

The rearrangement links TRBV30 to TRBJ2-5; 7 bases align to TRBD1. V trimming: 2 bases; J trimming: 4 bases; junction bases outside the gene matches: 4. CDR3 length: 13 residues. Germline V gene data show CDR1 as GTSNPN and CDR2 as SVGIG (reference sequence). CDR3 sequence (DNA): TGTGCCTGGAGTAAGGGACAGCGAGAGACCCAGTACTTC. It is translated as CAWSKGQRETQYF. Full variable domain (outside the CDR3, taken from reference TRBV30 and TRBJ2-5): SQTIHQWPATLVQPVGSPLSLECTVEGTSNPNLYWYRQAAGRGLQLLFYSVGIGQISSEVPQNLSASRPQDRQFILSSKKLLLSDSGFYLCAWSKGQRETQYFGPGTRLLVL.

The chain carries TRBV19 and TRBJ2-3; D gene ambiguous. Looked up from germline, CDR1 is LNHDA and CDR2 is SQIVND (reference sequence). CDR3 length equals 11 residues. V gave up 7 bases and J gave up 2 bases, with 4 bases separating them. The CDR3 sequence: CASTFTDTQYF. The CDR3 DNA follows: TGTGCCAGTACCTTCACAGATACGCAGTATTTT.

Worth noting for this clone: The same CDR3 can be traced to other DNA sequences in this sample. V gene TRBV18 combines with J gene TRBJ2-7; 8 bases fit TRBD1. V shed 3 bases, J shed 4 bases, and the junction held 5 bases outside the gene matches. Germline V gene lookup returns CDR1 KGHSH and CDR2 LQKENI. The CDR3 totals 14 residues. CDR3 bases: TGTGCCAGCTCACCCGGACAGGGAACTTACGAGCAGTACTTC. Translated, it gives CASSPGQGTYEQYF.

V usage is TRBV16 and J usage is TRBJ1-2; D call uncertain. Trimming cost V 0 bases and J 4 bases, with 12 bases left between them. The CDR3 spans 15 residues. Germline V gene lookup returns CDR1 KGHSY and CDR2 FQNENV. The CDR3 loop is CASSQSTVGSYGYTF. The CDR3 nucleotides read TGTGCCAGCAGCCAATCCACAGTGGGGAGCTATGGCTACACCTTC.

This chain links TRBV7-9 with TRBJ2-1, with a tentative D call TRBD2 (5 bases). Trimming left V 2 bases short and J 6 bases short, with 11 bases between. The CDR3 totals 14 residues. CDR1 is SEHNR, CDR2 FQNEAQ, per germline (reference sequence). CDR3 in DNA: TGTGCCAGCAGCTTACCCCCACGGGGCAATGAGCAGTTCTTC. As protein: CASSLPPRGNEQFF.

The J gene is TRBJ2-7, the V gene TRBV9, with a tentative D call TRBD1 (6 bases). V gave up 1 base and J gave up 1 base, with 9 bases separating them. This CDR3 region has 14 residues. Germline CDR1 is SGDLS and CDR2 is YYNGEE. The CDR3 region has the DNA TGTGCCAGCAGCGTAATAGGGACATCCTACGAGCAGTACTTC. Its translation is CASSVIGTSYEQYF.

The chain has TRBV18 and TRBJ1-1, with D hard to call. Germline V gene data show CDR1 as KGHSH and CDR2 as LQKENI. The CDR3 has 14 amino acids. With 3 bases removed from V and 0 bases from J, the gap between germline ends came to 8 bases. The CDR3 is CASSPAGVNTEAFF. The CDR3 DNA is TGTGCCAGCTCACCGGCAGGCGTGAACACTGAAGCTTTCTTT.

The gene calls are TRBV18 and TRBJ2-4; 8 bases match TRBD2. Germline V gene data show CDR1 as KGHSH and CDR2 as LQKENI. Unmatched junction bases numbered 12, after V lost 2 bases and J lost 9 bases. This CDR3 region has 16 residues. CDR3 amino acids: CASSPSGAGVVSIQYF. In DNA form, the CDR3 reads TGTGCCAGCTCACCAAGCGGAGCGGGGGTAGTGAGCATTCAGTACTTC.

V is TRBV9 and J is TRBJ2-1, with unresolved D. V lost 0 bases and J lost 4, with 5 bases in between. CDR3 length equals 13 residues. Germline V gene sequence: CDR1 SGDLS, CDR2 YYNGEE. Here the CDR3 DNA reads TGTGCCAGCAGCGTAGATAGATACAATGAGCAGTTCTTC. It yields the protein CASSVDRYNEQFF.

About this clone: A read error may produce the germline difference seen at one junction end. V gene TRBV27 combines with J gene TRBJ2-6; D may be TRBD1 (5 bases). Germline CDR1 MNHEY, CDR2 SMNVEV (reference sequence). The CDR3 has 15 amino acids. This chain's CDR3 is CASGYFNSGASVLTF. Here the CDR3 DNA reads TGTGCCAGCGGTTACTTCAACTCTGGGGCCAGCGTCCTGACTTTC.

The V gene is TRBV19, the J gene TRBJ1-1; D not resolved. Per germline, CDR1 LNHDA and CDR2 SQIVND (reference sequence). V shed 7 bases and J shed 1 base, with 4 bases lying between them. This CDR3 is 11 amino acids long. The chain's CDR3 is CASTWNTEAFF. CDR3 coding DNA: TGTGCCAGTACTTGGAACACTGAAGCTTTCTTT.

This clone has just one count. The V gene is TRBV15, the J gene TRBJ2-2; TRBD1 matches at 10 bases. Germline V CDR1 and CDR2: LNHNV, YYDKDF (reference sequence). With V trimmed by 1 base and J by 4 bases, 3 bases remained unmatched. The CDR3 extends over 16 amino acids. In DNA form, the CDR3 reads TGTGCCACCAGCAGAGGGACAGGGGGGTCCACCGGGGAGCTGTTTTTT. Translating it yields CATSRGTGGSTGELFF.

This chain connects TRBV9 to TRBJ2-1; TRBD2 matches at 8 bases. The V gene end was trimmed by 4 bases and the J gene end by 4 bases; junction bases not matched to a gene: 4. The CDR3 runs to 14 residues. Germline V gene data show CDR1 as SGDLS and CDR2 as YYNGEE. CDR3 loop: CASSPTSVYNEQFF. CDR3 in DNA: TGTGCCAGCAGCCCGACTAGCGTTTACAATGAGCAGTTCTTC. The variable domain in full, completed from reference TRBV9 and TRBJ2-1, reads DSGVTQTPKHLITATGQRVTLRCSPRSGDLSVYWYQQSLDQGLQFLIQYYNGEERAKGNILERFSAQQFPDLHSELNLSSLELGDSALYFCASSPTSVYNEQFFGPGTRLTVL.

This chain connects TRBV20-1 to TRBJ1-3; no clear D. CDR1 is DFQATT, CDR2 SNEGSKA, per germline (reference sequence). V was clipped by 2 bases and J by 6 bases, with 5 bases between them. The length of the CDR3 is 11 residues. The CDR3 DNA follows: TGCAGTGCTAGACTAGAAAACACCATATATTTT. It is translated as CSARLENTIYF.

The chain carries TRBV2 and TRBJ1-1; perhaps TRBD1 as D (5 bases). The CDR3 extends over 13 amino acids. V lost 3 bases and J lost 4, with 9 bases in between. Germline CDR1 is SNHLY and CDR2 is FYNNEI. The CDR3 DNA follows: TGTGCCAGCAGTGATACAGGTTCCACTGAAGCTTTCTTT. It codes for CASSDTGSTEAFF.